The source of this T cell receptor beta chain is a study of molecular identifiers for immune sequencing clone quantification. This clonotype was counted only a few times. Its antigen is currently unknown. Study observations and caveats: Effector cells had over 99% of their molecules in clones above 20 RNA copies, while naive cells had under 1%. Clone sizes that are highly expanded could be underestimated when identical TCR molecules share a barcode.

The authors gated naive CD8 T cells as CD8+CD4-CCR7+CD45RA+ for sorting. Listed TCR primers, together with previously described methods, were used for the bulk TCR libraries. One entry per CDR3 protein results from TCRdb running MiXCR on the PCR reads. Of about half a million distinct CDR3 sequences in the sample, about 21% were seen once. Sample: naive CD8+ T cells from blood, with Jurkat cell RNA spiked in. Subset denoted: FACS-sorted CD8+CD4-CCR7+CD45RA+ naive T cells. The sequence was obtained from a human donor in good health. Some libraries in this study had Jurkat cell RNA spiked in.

CDR3 region: CASRGTPTNEKLFF. The CDR3 DNA reads TGTGCCAGCAGAGGGACACCAACTAATGAAAAACTGTTTTTT. The chain recombines TRBV12-3 or TRBV12-4 with TRBJ1-4; TRBD1 is a possible D gene (6 bases). Trimming shortened V by 6 bases and J by 0 bases, and 8 bases separated the two germline ends. CDR3 length: 14 amino acids.